This T cell receptor beta chain was found in a study of T cells in Graves' hyperthyroidism and ophthalmopathy (dated by TCRdb to the late 2010s). Regarding the research as a whole: Peripheral blood samples were taken at initial diagnosis, before any treatment was given. The 100 discovery patients were randomly split 7:3 into training and test sets. According to the paper, TCR Vbeta CDR3 sequencing was carried out on about 140 peripheral blood samples, which came from approximately 41 ophthalmopathy, around 74 hyperthyroidism and roughly 17 progressor patients. To identify TCR V-J signatures that set the groups apart, the researchers used a discovery cohort of approximately 98 patients, made up of fewer than 50 with Graves' ophthalmopathy and 57 with stable Graves' hyperthyroidism. Prospective prediction of ophthalmopathy was tested in an independent validation cohort consisting of about 20 hyperthyroidism patients and more than 15 patients who later progressed to ophthalmopathy. Thyroid tissue and blood T-cell repertoires from six or seven Graves' hyperthyroidism patients were also compared in the study. After sampling, hyperthyroidism patients received methimazole starting at 30 mg daily, and ophthalmopathy patients received high-dose intravenous methylprednisolone. Beyond this particular receptor, the publication reports: In validation, the model predicted progression to ophthalmopathy with around 71% sensitivity and roughly 72% specificity, a median of about 6.7 months before onset. In cross-validation, a model built on a 13 V-J signature told ophthalmopathy apart from stable hyperthyroidism with about 90% sensitivity and approximately 81% specificity, and in testing the same model reached 80%/75%. No statistical method was used to set the sample size in advance, and investigators knew the group allocation. Blood samples also contained most of the expanded thyroid clonotypes (frequency above 0.001), which suggests that blood repertoires may reflect thyroid immune responses.

TCR beta CDR3 regions were amplified from RNA transcripts. The TCR CDR3 was subjected to a first round of RT-PCR using the HTBI primer set and the Qiagen OneStep RT-PCR kit. Libraries were constructed in a second round of multiplex PCR, after which size selection and purification were carried out. Paired-end sequencing of the libraries was performed with 100 bp reads on an Illumina HiSeq2000. Concerning the study's data processing: SOAPnuke was used to process the raw data, removing reads that contained adapters or uncalled bases, had a mean Phred below 15, or lacked an exact match to the constant primer or identifier. High-quality paired reads were merged using COPE v1.2.5, and each unique nucleotide sequence was defined as a clonotype. MiTCR v1.1 was used to align clonotypes to the IMGT TRBV, TRBD and TRBJ reference segments. Only V-J combinations with frequency above 0.0001, covering about 99% of repertoires, were analysed. The TCS score was defined as F50 (clonal expansion) divided by E x V (chaos), with BLOSUM62-based TCRdist calculated between CDR3 peptides within each V-J. Welch's t-statistics and random forest reduced around 550 V-J features to roughly 13, which were used in a naive Bayes classifier (R e1071). TCRdb handled the public reads itself, with Q25 trimming in fastp and clone calling in MiXCR, and kept productive beta chains. Each CDR3 protein gets just one entry, which takes the most common genes and DNA from the rows behind it. None of the V and J calls come from the authors' own analysis; TCRdb made them. The table for this sample lists roughly 740,000 distinct CDR3 sequences; about 17% of them were counted only once. The top ten clones comprise approximately 8% of the sample.

Stable Graves' hyperthyroidism was defined as the absence of progression to ophthalmopathy over 18 months of follow-up. Hyperthyroidism patients were aged 18 to 65 years and newly diagnosed, with disease duration of less than 2 months. Exclusion was applied to patients with uncontrolled infections, other autoimmune diseases, pregnancy or lactation. Clinical symptoms, serum thyroxine and TRAb, thyroid ultrasound, and orbital computed tomography formed the basis for the diagnoses. Ficoll-Paque density gradient centrifugation was used to isolate PBMCs from approximately 11 ml of fresh peripheral blood. Total RNA was extracted with Trizol reagent, and quality was checked on an Agilent 2100 Bioanalyzer. This clonotype was detected a few times. The clone's antigen remains unknown. Per-base qualities were not stored, and no clone one base away is much larger. V is clipped by 4 bases and J by 8 bases, and the sequence between their germline boundaries is 19 bases long. From its cysteine to its phenylalanine, the CDR3 spans 15 amino acids. The only DNA kept is the CDR3, 45 bases in frame from the first base. The germline V gene sets CDR1 to KGHDR and CDR2 to SFDVKD.

Sequenced: blood. The receptor was derived from a man aged 18 to 30 with Graves' hyperthyroidism. The chain is made from TRBV24-1 and TRBJ1-2, with no D gene named confidently. The CDR3 reads CATSESGRTALGYTF. The sequence in DNA is TGTGCCACCAGTGAATCGGGCCGGACGGCCTTAGGCTACACCTTC.